This T cell receptor beta chain was captured by sequencing in a study of early T cells in non-severe SARS-CoV-2 infection. Across the study: Investigators sequenced bulk RNA drawn from unsorted whole blood, and chains remained unpaired.

As regards this clonotype: Its specificity is not known.

Between the trimmed V and J ends, which lost 7 bases and 0 bases, there was a span of 20 bases. This CDR3 is built from 17 residues. CDR1 SGHDT and CDR2 YYEEEE come from the germline V gene. Notes on the study in general: Sequences matched to VDJdb favored anti-spike CD8 responses, while private and CD4 specificities were missed.

Separate cDNA molecules each had unique molecular identifiers attached to them. In TCRdb, the 5' RACE reads were re-called with MiXCR into one record per CDR3 protein. The data show tens of thousands of distinct CDR3 sequences, 9.5% to 15% seen once. This TCR derives from an adult who was a healthcare worker with PCR-confirmed SARS-CoV-2 infection or an uninfected control (not recorded which). The V gene is TRBV5-6, the J gene TRBJ2-1; a possible D gene is TRBD2 (6 bases). Sequencing was performed on whole blood. The CDR3 nucleotides are TGTGCCAGCGAGGAGGAGGGGACCACGAGCTCCTACAATGAGCAGTTCTTC. Its translation: CASEEEGTTSSYNEQFF. Full variable domain (outside the CDR3, taken from reference TRBV5-6 and TRBJ2-1): DAGVTQSPTHLIKTRGQQVTLRCSPKSGHDTVSWYQQALGQGPQFIFQYYEEEERQRGNFPDRFSGHQFPNYSSELNVNALLLGDSALYLCASEEEGTTSSYNEQFFGPGTRLTVL.